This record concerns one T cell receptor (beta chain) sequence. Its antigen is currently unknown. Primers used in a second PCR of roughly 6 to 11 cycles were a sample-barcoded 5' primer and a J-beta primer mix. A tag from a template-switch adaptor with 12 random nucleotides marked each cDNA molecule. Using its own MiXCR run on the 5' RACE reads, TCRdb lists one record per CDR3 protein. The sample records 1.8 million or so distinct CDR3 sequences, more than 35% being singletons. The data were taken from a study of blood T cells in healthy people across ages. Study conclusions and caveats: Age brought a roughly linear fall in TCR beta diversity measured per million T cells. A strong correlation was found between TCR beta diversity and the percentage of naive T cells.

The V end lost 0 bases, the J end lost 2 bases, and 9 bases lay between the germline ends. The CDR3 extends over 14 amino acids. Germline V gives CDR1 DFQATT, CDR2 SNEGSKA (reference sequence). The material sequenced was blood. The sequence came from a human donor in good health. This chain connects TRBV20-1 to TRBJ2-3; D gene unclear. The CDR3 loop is CSARDLGATDTQYF. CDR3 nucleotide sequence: TGCAGTGCTAGAGATCTCGGAGCCACAGATACGCAGTATTTT.